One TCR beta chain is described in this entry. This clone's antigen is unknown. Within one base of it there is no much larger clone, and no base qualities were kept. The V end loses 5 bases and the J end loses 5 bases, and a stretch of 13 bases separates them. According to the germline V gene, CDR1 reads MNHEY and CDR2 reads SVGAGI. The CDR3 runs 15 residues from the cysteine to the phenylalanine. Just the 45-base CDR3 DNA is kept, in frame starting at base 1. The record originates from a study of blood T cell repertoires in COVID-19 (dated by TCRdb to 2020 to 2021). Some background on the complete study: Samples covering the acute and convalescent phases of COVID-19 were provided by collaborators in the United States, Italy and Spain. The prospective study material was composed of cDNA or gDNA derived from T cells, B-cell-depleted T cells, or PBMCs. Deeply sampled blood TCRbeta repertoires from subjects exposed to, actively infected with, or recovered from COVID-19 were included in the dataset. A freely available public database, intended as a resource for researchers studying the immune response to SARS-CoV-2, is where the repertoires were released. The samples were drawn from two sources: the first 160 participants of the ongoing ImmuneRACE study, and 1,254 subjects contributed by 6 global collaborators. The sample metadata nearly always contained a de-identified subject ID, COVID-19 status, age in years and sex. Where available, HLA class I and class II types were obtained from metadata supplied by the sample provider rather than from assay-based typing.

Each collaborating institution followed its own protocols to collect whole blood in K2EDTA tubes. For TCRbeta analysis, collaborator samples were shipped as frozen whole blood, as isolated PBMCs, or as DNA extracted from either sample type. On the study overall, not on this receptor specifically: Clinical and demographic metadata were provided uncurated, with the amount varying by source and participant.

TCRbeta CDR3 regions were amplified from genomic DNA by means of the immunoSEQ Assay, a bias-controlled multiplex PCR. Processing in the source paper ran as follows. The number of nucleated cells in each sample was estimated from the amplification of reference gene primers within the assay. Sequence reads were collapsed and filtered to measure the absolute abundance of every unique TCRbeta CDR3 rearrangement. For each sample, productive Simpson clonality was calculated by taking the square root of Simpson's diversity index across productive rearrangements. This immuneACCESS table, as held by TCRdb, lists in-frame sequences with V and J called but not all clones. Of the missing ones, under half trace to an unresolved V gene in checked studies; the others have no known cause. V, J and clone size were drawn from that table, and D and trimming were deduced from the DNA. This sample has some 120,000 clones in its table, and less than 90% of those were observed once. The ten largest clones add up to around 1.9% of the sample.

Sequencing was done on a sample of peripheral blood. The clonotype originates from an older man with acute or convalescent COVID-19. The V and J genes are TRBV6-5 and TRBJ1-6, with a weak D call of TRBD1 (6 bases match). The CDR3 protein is CASSQGFSNNSPLHF. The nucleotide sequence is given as TGTGCCAGCAGTCAGGGGTTTAGCAATAATTCACCCCTCCACTTT.